Listed below are T cell receptor beta chains from one sample, sequenced in a study of blood T cells in healthy people across ages. TCRdb re-called the 5' RACE reads with MiXCR, one entry per CDR3 protein. Found here are 800,000 to 950,000 distinct CDR3 sequences, around 49% of them singletons; the top ten hold around an eighth. Sequencing input: blood. The receptors originated from a man aged 30-40 years in good health. The CDR3 runs from the conserved cysteine through the conserved F or W. The order of the fields is J gene, clone size, D gene, V gene, CDR3 protein, CDR3 DNA. The D gene is left open where the match is weak. Size values are once, few and many counts, or a class for expanded clones, and some rows have none.

j_gene: TRBJ2-3; abundance: once; d_gene: TRBD1; v_gene: TRBV7-2; CDR3aa: CAGSTGTVTDTQYF; CDR3nt: TGTGCCGGCAGCACGGGGACAGTCACAGATACGCAGTATTTT
j_gene: TRBJ2-1; abundance: many; d_gene: -; v_gene: TRBV20-1; CDR3aa: CSARANPMVPYNEQFF; CDR3nt: TGCAGTGCTAGAGCAAATCCTATGGTCCCATACAATGAGCAGTTCTTC
j_gene: TRBJ2-7; abundance: -; d_gene: -; v_gene: TRBV29-1; CDR3aa: CSGFGTNYQETRYF; CDR3nt: TGCAGCGGTTTTGGGACAAACTACCAAGAGACCCGGTACTTC
j_gene: TRBJ2-7; abundance: few; d_gene: -; v_gene: TRBV12-3/TRBV12-4; CDR3aa: CASSLWSDWSSYEQYF; CDR3nt: TGTGCCAGCAGTTTATGGTCGGACTGGAGCTCCTACGAGCAGTACTTC
j_gene: TRBJ2-5; abundance: -; d_gene: -; v_gene: TRBV20-1; CDR3aa: CSAIQTEQETQYF; CDR3nt: TGCAGTGCGATCCAGACGGAACAAGAGACCCAGTACTTC
j_gene: TRBJ1-4; abundance: -; d_gene: -; v_gene: TRBV18; CDR3aa: CASSPPPGDNEKLFF; CDR3nt: TGTGCCAGCTCACCACCCCCGGGGGATAATGAAAAACTGTTTTTT
j_gene: TRBJ2-3; abundance: few; d_gene: TRBD1; v_gene: TRBV4-1; CDR3aa: CASSQGGTGGPTDTQYF; CDR3nt: TGCGCCAGCAGCCAAGGTGGGACAGGGGGCCCAACAGATACGCAGTATTTT
j_gene: TRBJ2-1; abundance: few; d_gene: TRBD1; v_gene: TRBV5-6; CDR3aa: CASSSTGGHEQFF; CDR3nt: TGTGCCAGCAGCTCAACAGGGGGCCATGAGCAGTTCTTC
j_gene: TRBJ1-2; abundance: few; d_gene: -; v_gene: TRBV4-2; CDR3aa: CASSQELTGDGYTF; CDR3nt: TGTGCCAGCAGCCAAGAACTGACAGGAGATGGCTACACCTTC
j_gene: TRBJ1-1; abundance: once; d_gene: -; v_gene: TRBV28; CDR3aa: CASRTTHTEAFF; CDR3nt: TGTGCCAGCAGAACGACACACACTGAAGCTTTCTTT
j_gene: TRBJ2-5; abundance: -; d_gene: -; v_gene: TRBV6-5; CDR3aa: CASSYYGVMGETQYF; CDR3nt: TGTGCCAGCAGTTACTACGGGGTAATGGGAGAGACCCAGTACTTC
j_gene: TRBJ2-5; abundance: -; d_gene: -; v_gene: TRBV5-1; CDR3aa: CASSLDWSSGETQYF; CDR3nt: TGCGCCAGCAGCTTGGATTGGAGCTCGGGTGAGACCCAGTACTTC
j_gene: TRBJ2-7; abundance: -; d_gene: -; v_gene: TRBV20-1; CDR3aa: CSARDGGSSYEQYF; CDR3nt: TGCAGTGCTAGGGACGGTGGGAGCTCCTACGAGCAGTACTTC